The clone carrying this TCR beta chain showed up just a few times. The antigen is undetermined. The data belong to a study of T cell repertoires in cytomegalovirus infection. Study-level information: Both CMV infection and a matching HLA type were indicated by public TCR beta signatures. Study-level points and caveats: There were carriers of CMV plus the relevant HLA, and cumulative public TCR beta family frequency identified them.

The CDR3 length is 16 residues. The V segment lost 6 bases and the J segment 6 bases; nucleotides outside the gene matches: 12. TCRdb called the reads again in MiXCR, with one record for every CDR3 protein. The repertoire consists of around 310,000 distinct CDR3 sequences, with roughly 29% occurring once and the leading ten covering 15% to 20%. This clonotype was sampled from a human donor in good health (CMV status not recorded). Some clones in this sample may be carry-over from other donors' samples. The V and J genes are TRBV12-3 or TRBV12-4 and TRBJ1-1; 11 nucleotides line up with TRBD1. Sequenced material: cultured PBMCs, taken from culture after CMV antigen stimulation. Here the CDR3 reads CASSPMGGQGVPEAFF. For the CDR3, the DNA is TGTGCCAGCAGCCCTATGGGGGGACAGGGGGTCCCTGAAGCTTTCTTT.